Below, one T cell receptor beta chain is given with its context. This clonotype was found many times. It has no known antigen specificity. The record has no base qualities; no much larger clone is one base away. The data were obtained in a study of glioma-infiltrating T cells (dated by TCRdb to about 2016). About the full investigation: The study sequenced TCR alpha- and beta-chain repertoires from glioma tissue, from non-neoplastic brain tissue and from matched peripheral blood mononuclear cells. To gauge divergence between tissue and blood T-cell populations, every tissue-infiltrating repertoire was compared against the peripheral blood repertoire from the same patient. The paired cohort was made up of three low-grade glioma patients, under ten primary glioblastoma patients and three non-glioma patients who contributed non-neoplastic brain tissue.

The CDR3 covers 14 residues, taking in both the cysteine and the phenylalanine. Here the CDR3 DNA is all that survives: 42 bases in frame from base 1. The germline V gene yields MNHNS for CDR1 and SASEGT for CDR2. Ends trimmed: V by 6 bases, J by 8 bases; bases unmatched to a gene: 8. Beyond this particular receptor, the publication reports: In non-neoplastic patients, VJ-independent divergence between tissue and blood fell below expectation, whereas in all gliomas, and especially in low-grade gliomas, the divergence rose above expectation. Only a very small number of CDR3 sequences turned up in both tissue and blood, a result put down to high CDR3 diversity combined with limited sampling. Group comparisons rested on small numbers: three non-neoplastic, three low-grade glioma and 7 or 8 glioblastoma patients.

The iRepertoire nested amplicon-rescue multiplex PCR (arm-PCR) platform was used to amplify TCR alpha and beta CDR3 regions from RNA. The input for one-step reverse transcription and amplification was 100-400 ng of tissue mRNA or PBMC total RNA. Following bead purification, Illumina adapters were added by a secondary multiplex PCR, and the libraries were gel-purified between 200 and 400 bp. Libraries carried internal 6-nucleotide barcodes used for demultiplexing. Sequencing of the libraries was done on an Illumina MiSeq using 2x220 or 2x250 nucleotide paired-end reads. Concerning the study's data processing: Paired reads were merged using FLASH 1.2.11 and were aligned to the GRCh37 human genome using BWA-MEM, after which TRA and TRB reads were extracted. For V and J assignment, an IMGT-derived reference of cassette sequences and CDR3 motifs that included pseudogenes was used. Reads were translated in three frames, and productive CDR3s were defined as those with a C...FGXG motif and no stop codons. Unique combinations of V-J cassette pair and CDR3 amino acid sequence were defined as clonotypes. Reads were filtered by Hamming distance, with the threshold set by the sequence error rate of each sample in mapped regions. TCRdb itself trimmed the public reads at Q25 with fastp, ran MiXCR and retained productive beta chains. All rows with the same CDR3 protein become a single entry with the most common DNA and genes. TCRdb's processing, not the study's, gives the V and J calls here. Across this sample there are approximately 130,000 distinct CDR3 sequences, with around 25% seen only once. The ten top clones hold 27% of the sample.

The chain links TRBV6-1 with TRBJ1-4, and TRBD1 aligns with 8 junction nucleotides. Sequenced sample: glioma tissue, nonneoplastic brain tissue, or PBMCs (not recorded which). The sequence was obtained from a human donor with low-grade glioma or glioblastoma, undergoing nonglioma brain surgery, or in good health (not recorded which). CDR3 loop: CASSRTGPREKLFF. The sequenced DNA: TGTGCCAGCAGCAGGACAGGGCCGCGGGAAAAACTGTTTTTT.